This TCR beta chain is from a study of cytomegalovirus exposure and HLA in healthy donors. Primers for the PCR totalled 60 Vbeta and 13 Jbeta. TCRdb's copy holds only in-frame clones and misses some; the assay was immunoSEQ multiplex PCR. This table holds over 120,000 clones, about 75% found once. Deletions cut 3 bases from V and 2 bases from J, with 10 bases between. CDR3 size: 15 residues. CDR1 SNHLY and CDR2 FYNNEI come from the germline V gene. A single count supports this clone. The antigen remains unidentified. Notes on the study in general: Most TCR sequences showed up rarely, but some public TCRs showed up in many donors. Using the classifier, cytomegalovirus status was reportedly diagnosed with high specificity and sensitivity. TCR beta sequences reportedly predicted most subjects' HLA-A and HLA-B alleles accurately. Versus the approximately 720-donor mean, an Asian-associated ancestry cluster reportedly showed fewer N-insertions in a later analysis.

The TCR was taken from a man younger than 40 in good health and CMV-seronegative. The J gene is TRBJ1-4, the V gene TRBV2; D gene uncertain. Sequencing input: PBMCs. CDR3: CASSDSSGTNEKLFF. The CDR3 DNA reads as TGTGCCAGCAGTGACTCCTCGGGGACTAATGAAAAACTGTTTTTT. Supplemented by reference TRBV2 and TRBJ1-4, the full variable domain reads EPEVTQTPSHQVTQMGQEVILRCVPISNHLYFYWYRQILGQKVEFLVSFYNNEISEKSEIFDDQFSVERPDGSNFTLKIRSTKLEDSAMYFCASSDSSGTNEKLFFGSGTQLSVL.